This T cell receptor (beta chain) was recovered during a study of early T cells in non-severe SARS-CoV-2 infection. Study observations and caveats: The matching step, a VDJdb search, favored anti-spike CD8 responses and missed private and CD4 specificities.

CDR3 size: 16 residues. The germline V gene encodes CDR1 SGHRS and CDR2 YFSETQ. A word on this clonotype: Antigen unknown. This sequence may be a read error, since a much larger clone differs from it by one base.

The library protocol tagged individual cDNA molecules with unique molecular identifiers. TCRdb re-analysed the 5' RACE reads in MiXCR, keeping a single row per CDR3 protein. The table records approximately 75,000 distinct CDR3 sequences, approximately 4.6% of them present only once. The source material was whole blood, sampled at baseline. The clonotype originates from an adult who was a healthcare worker with PCR-confirmed SARS-CoV-2 infection or an uninfected control (not recorded which). The donor label of this sample is uncertain. V and J are TRBV5-1 and TRBJ2-1; unclear D gene. The CDR3 reads CASSLGVAESYKEQFF. The DNA for the CDR3 is TGCGCCAGCAGCTTGGGGGTAGCTGAGTCCTACAAAGAGCAGTTCTTC.